This T cell receptor beta chain was captured by sequencing in a study of T cells in Graves' hyperthyroidism and ophthalmopathy. For the study at large: At initial diagnosis, before any treatment had begun, peripheral blood was obtained.

RNA transcripts provided the source from which TCR beta CDR3 regions were amplified. First-round RT-PCR with HTBI primers amplified the TCR CDR3 region. In TCRdb, the multiplex PCR reads were re-called with MiXCR into one record per CDR3 protein. The sample shows over 550,000 distinct CDR3 sequences, 16% of them seen only once. Hyperthyroidism of Graves' type that showed no ophthalmopathy progression within 18 months was stable. The diagnoses drew upon clinical symptoms, serum thyroxine and TRAb, thyroid ultrasound and orbital computed tomography. The CDR3 has 16 residues. Germline-derived CDR1 and CDR2 are SGHNT and YYREEE (reference sequence). Germline trimming cut 1 base from V and 0 bases from J; bases unmatched to any gene: 4.

The chain couples TRBV5-4 to TRBJ2-5; 9 bases are shared with TRBD2. The TCR comes from a woman under 30 with Graves' hyperthyroidism. The material sequenced was blood. CDR3 sequence (DNA): TGTGCCAGCAGCTTGAAGACTAGCGGCGACCAAGAGACCCAGTACTTC. Translating gives CASSLKTSGDQETQYF. Complete variable domain (other parts from reference TRBV5-4 and TRBJ2-5): ETGVTQSPTHLIKTRGQQVTLRCSSQSGHNTVSWYQQALGQGPQFIFQYYREEENGRGNFPPRFSGLQFPNYSSELNVNALELDDSALYLCASSLKTSGDQETQYFGPGTRLLVL.